This TCR beta chain was identified in a study of T cells after yellow fever vaccination. Per germline, CDR1 MNHNS and CDR2 SASEGT. The junction had 6 bases not matched to a gene; V was cut back by 4 bases and J by 10 bases. This CDR3 has 15 amino acids. Only a few counts were recorded for this clonotype. Antigen unknown. Study-wide points: Just a small share of clonotypes turned up in the CD4 compartment as well as the CD8 compartment. Peaking faster, on day 5 versus 15, the secondary response was nonetheless weaker. Post-booster repertoires contained most primary-vaccination clones again (around 97% CD4, 88% CD8).

TCR cDNA was made by 5'RACE template switching, adding a universal primer site and UMIs. Each CDR3 protein gets one entry after TCRdb re-called the 5' RACE reads with MiXCR. The sample yields 350,000 to 450,000 distinct CDR3 sequences, around 6.5% seen once. The sample consisted of PBMCs, taken 5 days after the yellow fever booster vaccination. The chain carries TRBV6-1 and TRBJ2-1; 14 bases are shared with TRBD2. The sequence came from a young man who received the YFV17D yellow fever vaccine. Here the CDR3 DNA reads TGTGCCAGCAGTGGGGGACTAGCGGGAGTGGAGGAGCAGTTCTTC. It translates to CASSGGLAGVEEQFF.